The source of this TCR beta chain is a study of blood T cells in healthy people across ages. This CDR3 region has 14 residues. V was pared by 0 bases and J by 4 bases, with 9 bases between. CDR1 is LGHNA and CDR2 is YNFKEQ in the germline V gene. Through a sample-barcoded 5' primer and a J-beta primer mix, a second PCR was run for roughly 7 to 11 cycles. TCRdb independently ran MiXCR on the 5' RACE reads; one entry per CDR3 protein. The data show some 760,000 distinct CDR3 sequences, with 25% seen just once and just under 9.5% held by the top ten. These records were also assigned to another study, of T cells of mothers and their children. As that study records: The extracted RNA was employed in its entirety for cDNA synthesis, at roughly 1.4 ug per 15 ul.

This clonotype was obtained from a boy younger than 18 in good health. Sample: blood. The rearrangement uses TRBV4-2 and TRBJ1-1, with a possible D match to TRBD1 (5 bases). CDR3 amino acids: CASSQDAGVTEAFF. The CDR3 DNA follows: TGTGCCAGCAGCCAAGATGCGGGGGTCACTGAAGCTTTCTTT.